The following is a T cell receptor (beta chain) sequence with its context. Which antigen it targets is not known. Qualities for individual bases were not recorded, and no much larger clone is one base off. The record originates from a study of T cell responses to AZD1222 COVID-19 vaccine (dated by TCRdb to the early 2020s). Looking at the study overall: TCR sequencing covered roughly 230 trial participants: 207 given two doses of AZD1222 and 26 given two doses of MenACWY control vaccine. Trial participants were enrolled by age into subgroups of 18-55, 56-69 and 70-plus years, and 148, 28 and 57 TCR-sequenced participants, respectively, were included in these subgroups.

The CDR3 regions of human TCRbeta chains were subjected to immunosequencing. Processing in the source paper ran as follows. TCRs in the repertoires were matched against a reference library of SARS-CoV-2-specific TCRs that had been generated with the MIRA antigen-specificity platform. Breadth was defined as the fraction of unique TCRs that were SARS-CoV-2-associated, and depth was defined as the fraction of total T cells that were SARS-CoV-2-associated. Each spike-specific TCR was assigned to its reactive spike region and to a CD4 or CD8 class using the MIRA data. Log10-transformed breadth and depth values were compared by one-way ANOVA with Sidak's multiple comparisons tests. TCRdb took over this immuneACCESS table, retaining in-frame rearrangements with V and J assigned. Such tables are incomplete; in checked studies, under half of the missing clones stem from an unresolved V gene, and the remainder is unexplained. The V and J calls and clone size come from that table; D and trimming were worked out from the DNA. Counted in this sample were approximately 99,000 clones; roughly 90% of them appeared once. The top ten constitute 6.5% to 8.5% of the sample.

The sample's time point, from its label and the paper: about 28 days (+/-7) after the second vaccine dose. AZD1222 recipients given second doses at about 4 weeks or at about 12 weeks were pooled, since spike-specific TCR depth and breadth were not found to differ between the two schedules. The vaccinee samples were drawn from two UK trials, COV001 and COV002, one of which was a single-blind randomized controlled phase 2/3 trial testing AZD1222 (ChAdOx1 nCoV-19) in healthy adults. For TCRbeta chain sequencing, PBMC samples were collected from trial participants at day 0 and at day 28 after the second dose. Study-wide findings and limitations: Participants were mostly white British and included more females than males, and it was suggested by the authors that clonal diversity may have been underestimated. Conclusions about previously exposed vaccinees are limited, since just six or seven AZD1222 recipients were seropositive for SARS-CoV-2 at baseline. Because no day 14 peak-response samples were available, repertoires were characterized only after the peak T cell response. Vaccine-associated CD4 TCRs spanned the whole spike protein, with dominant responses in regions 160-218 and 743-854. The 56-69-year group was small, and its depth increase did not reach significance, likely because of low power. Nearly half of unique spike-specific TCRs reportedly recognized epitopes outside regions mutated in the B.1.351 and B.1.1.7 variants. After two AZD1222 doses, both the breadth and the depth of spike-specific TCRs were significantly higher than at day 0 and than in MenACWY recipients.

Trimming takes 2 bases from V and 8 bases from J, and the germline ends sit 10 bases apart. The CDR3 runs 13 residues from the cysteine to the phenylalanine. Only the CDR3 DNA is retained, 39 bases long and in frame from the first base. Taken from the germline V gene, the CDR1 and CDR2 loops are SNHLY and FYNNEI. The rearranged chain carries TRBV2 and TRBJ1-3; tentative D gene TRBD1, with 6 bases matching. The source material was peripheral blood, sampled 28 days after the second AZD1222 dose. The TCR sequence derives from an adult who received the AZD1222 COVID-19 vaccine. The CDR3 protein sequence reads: CASSELGGHTIYF. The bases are TGTGCCAGCAGTGAACTGGGGGGCCACACCATATATTTT.